The 18 T cell receptor beta chains reported below all come from one sample, sequenced in a study of glioma-infiltrating T cells. TCR alpha and beta CDR3 regions were amplified from RNA using iRepertoire nested multiplex PCR. TCRdb reprocessed the multiplex PCR reads via MiXCR and lists one record per CDR3 protein. Altogether around 10,000 distinct CDR3 sequences are present, around three fifths being singletons, with the ten largest covering around 20%. Sequencing was performed on glioma tissue, nonneoplastic brain tissue, or PBMCs (not recorded which). These receptors were collected from a human donor with low-grade glioma or glioblastoma, undergoing nonglioma brain surgery, or in good health (not recorded which).

This chain links TRBV3-1 with TRBJ2-1; D perhaps matches TRBD2 (6 bases). There are 13 residues in the CDR3. V was pared by 4 bases and J by 3 bases, with 7 bases between. The V gene's germline CDR1 is LGHDT and CDR2 YNNKEL (reference sequence). Here the CDR3 reads CASSRRGYNEQFF. CDR3 bases: TGTGCCAGCAGCCGGAGGGGCTACAATGAGCAGTTCTTC.

This clonotype qualifies as medium-sized (0.01 to 0.1%). V gene TRBV20-1 combines with J gene TRBJ1-1; D uncertain. Germline assignment: CDR1 DFQATT and CDR2 SNEGSKA (reference sequence). The length of the CDR3 is 12 residues. Trimming shortened V by 6 bases and J by 1 base, and 9 bases separated the two germline ends. CDR3 amino acids: CSAATWNTEAFF. Written as DNA, the CDR3 is TGCAGTGCGGCTACATGGAACACTGAAGCTTTCTTT.

This clonotype was counted ten times or more. CDR3 nucleotide sequence: TGTGCCAGCAGCCAACAAAGGACAGGGGGCACAGATACGCAGTATTTT. This translates into CASSQQRTGGTDTQYF. The chain recombines TRBV11-3 with TRBJ2-3, with 9 bases aligning to TRBD1. The trim removed 5 bases at V and 1 base at J, leaving 7 bases unmatched. The CDR3 is made up of 16 amino acids. The germline V gene has CDR1 SGHNT and CDR2 YENEEA. Complete variable domain (other parts from reference TRBV11-3 and TRBJ2-3): EAGVVQSPRYKIIEKKQPVAFWCNPISGHNTLYWYLQNLGQGPELLIRYENEEAVDDSQLPKDRFSAERLKGVDSTLKIQPAELGDSAVYLCASSQQRTGGTDTQYFGPGTRLTVL.

V and J are TRBV20-1 and TRBJ1-1; no clear D gene. Germline V CDR1 and CDR2: DFQATT, SNEGSKA (reference sequence). There are 11 residues in the CDR3. Trimming pared 7 bases from V and 8 bases from J, leaving 14 bases between. CDR3 residues: CSDGDVAEAFF. The CDR3, as DNA: TGCAGTGATGGAGATGTCGCAGAAGCTTTCTTT.

For this clonotype: A read error may produce the germline difference seen at one junction end. This chain connects TRBV6-1 to TRBJ2-5; D not resolved. CDR3 length equals 12 residues. Germline CDR1 MNHNS, CDR2 SASEGT. The CDR3 region is CASRSVQEAQYF. DNA of the CDR3: TGTGCCAGCAGGAGCGTACAAGAGGCCCAGTACTTC.

Judged by abundance, this clonotype is medium-sized (0.01 to 0.1%). J is TRBJ2-1 and V is TRBV24-1; unclear D gene. The CDR3 has 11 amino acids. The V end lost 3 bases, the J end lost 10 bases, and 6 bases lay between the germline ends. Germline V gene lookup returns CDR1 KGHDR and CDR2 SFDVKD. The CDR3 here is CATSDGVEQFF. CDR3 nucleotides: TGTGCCACCAGTGATGGGGTAGAGCAGTTCTTC.

This clonotype was seen a few times. V gene TRBV7-2 combines with J gene TRBJ2-7; 7 bases map to TRBD1. The V segment lost 1 base and the J segment 3 bases; nucleotides outside the gene matches: 9. CDR1 is SGHTA, CDR2 FQGNSA, per germline. The CDR3 has 16 residues. CDR3 protein: CASSLGHGTAFYEQYF. As DNA, the CDR3 is TGTGCCAGCAGCTTAGGACACGGGACAGCATTCTACGAGCAGTACTTC. Supplemented by reference TRBV7-2 and TRBJ2-7, the full variable domain reads GAGVSQSPSNKVTEKGKDVELRCDPISGHTALYWYRQSLGQGLEFLIYFQGNSAPDKSGLPSDRFSAERTGGSVSTLTIQRTQQEDSAVYLCASSLGHGTAFYEQYFGPGTRLTVT.

V gene TRBV20-1 combines with J gene TRBJ2-7; 7 nucleotides match TRBD1. The CDR3 loop spans 13 amino acids. V gave up 4 bases and J gave up 4 bases; unmatched junction bases: 7. CDR1 and CDR2 (germline): DFQATT, SNEGSKA (reference sequence). The CDR3 region is CSAKRDRLYEQYF. Written as DNA, the CDR3 is TGCAGTGCTAAGAGGGACAGACTATACGAGCAGTACTTC.

This clonotype appeared many times. The V call is TRBV18, the J call TRBJ1-2; 7 bases line up with TRBD1. Germline V gene lookup returns CDR1 KGHSH and CDR2 LQKENI. This CDR3 is 13 amino acids long. The J segment lost 3 bases and the V segment lost 6 bases, leaving 4 bases of the junction unmatched. In DNA, the CDR3 is TGTGCCAGCTCGCTCGACAGGGACTATGGCTACACCTTC. Encoded protein: CASSLDRDYGYTF. The full variable domain, its missing parts supplied by reference TRBV18 and TRBJ1-2, is NAGVMQNPRHLVRRRGQEARLRCSPMKGHSHVYWYRQLPEEGLKFMVYLQKENIIDESGMPKERFSAEFPKEGPSILRIQQVVRGDSAAYFCASSLDRDYGYTFGSGTRLTVV.

By share, this clonotype ranks as medium-sized. The chain links TRBV3-1 to TRBJ1-1; a weak D match, TRBD1 (5 bases). The CDR3 runs 12 residues. With 0 bases removed from V and 11 bases from J, the gap between germline ends came to 10 bases. Germline V gives CDR1 LGHDT, CDR2 YNNKEL (reference sequence). CDR3 residues: CASSQDYGGAFF. In DNA form, the CDR3 reads TGTGCCAGCAGCCAAGATTATGGGGGGGCTTTCTTT.

This clonotype is judged medium-sized. The chain links TRBV20-1 to TRBJ2-1; possibly TRBD1 for D (6 bases). Between the trimmed V and J ends, which lost 6 bases and 6 bases, there was a span of 18 bases. The CDR3 has 14 amino acids. The germline V gene encodes CDR1 DFQATT and CDR2 SNEGSKA (reference sequence). The CDR3 DNA is TGCAGTGCCAAGACCCCCGGGACATCCAATGAGCAGTTCTTC. It encodes CSAKTPGTSNEQFF.

On this clonotype itself: The CDR3 ends on some other residue instead of the conserved phenylalanine or tryptophan, so this is likely a read error. The V call is TRBV18, the J call TRBJ2-7, with D perhaps matching TRBD1 or TRBD2 (5 bases each). This CDR3 is 13 amino acids long. Germline-derived CDR1 and CDR2 are KGHSH and LQKENI. The CDR3, as DNA: TGTGCCAGCTCAACACCTGGGGGATACGAGCAGTACTTA. Translation: CASSTPGGYEQYL.

Points on this clonotype: A junction end diverges from the germline sequence, so it may reflect a read error. The chain couples TRBV6-2 or TRBV6-3 to TRBJ2-7; tentative D call: TRBD1 (6 bases). The CDR3 is 15 amino acids. CDR1 is MNHEY, CDR2 SVGEGT, per germline. CDR3 bases: TGTGCCAGCAGGACTCACAGGACAGAGGGCTACGGGCAGTACTTC. Translation: CASRTHRTEGYGQYF.

At least ten counts were recorded for this clonotype. This sequence may be a read error, since a much larger clone differs from it by one base. The V gene is TRBV20-1, the J gene TRBJ2-5; 8 bases map to TRBD2. The ends lost 6 bases at V and 5 bases at J; junction bases unmatched: 11. There are 14 residues in the CDR3. CDR1 DFQATT and CDR2 SNEGSKA come from the germline V gene (reference sequence). The CDR3 spells CSAGGAGVLETQYF. The DNA of the CDR3 is TGCAGTGCCGGGGGAGCGGGAGTGCTGGAGACCCAGTACTTC.

This clonotype is labeled as medium-sized. This rearrangement joins TRBV20-1 to TRBJ2-7; a weak D match, TRBD1 (5 bases). The CDR3 covers 13 residues. Per the germline V gene, CDR1 is DFQATT and CDR2 is SNEGSKA (reference sequence). V was trimmed by 2 bases and J by 2 bases, leaving 10 bases between them. CDR3 in DNA: TGCAGTGCTAGATATGACAGAGCCTACGAGCAGTACTTC. Translated, it gives CSARYDRAYEQYF.

The chain couples TRBV6-6 to TRBJ2-7; D may be TRBD1 (6 bases). The CDR3 runs to 12 residues. V lost 7 bases to trimming and J lost 9 bases, with 16 bases between them. CDR1 is MNHNY and CDR2 is SVGAGI in the germline V gene (reference sequence). The CDR3 sequence is CASKEGTRGQYF. CDR3 in DNA: TGTGCCAGCAAAGAGGGGACACGCGGGCAGTACTTC.

The V call is TRBV7-2, the J call TRBJ2-3; no firm D call. The germline gives CDR1 SGHTA, CDR2 FQGNSA. Trimming removed 8 bases at V and 2 bases at J, with 5 bases between. The CDR3 consists of 11 residues. CDR3 residues: CASSLTDTQYF. CDR3 bases: TGTGCCAGCTCCCTCACAGATACGCAGTATTTT.

This clonotype has a single count. The CDR3 protein is CASSPRLTINEQFF. Written as DNA, the CDR3 is TGTGCCAGCAGTCCAAGGCTAACGATCAATGAGCAGTTCTTC. The rearrangement uses TRBV14 and TRBJ2-1, with unresolved D. The CDR3 sequence is 14 residues long. The germline gives CDR1 SGHDN, CDR2 FVKESK. The V end lost 6 bases, the J end lost 6 bases, and 15 bases lay between the germline ends.